A single sample gave rise to the 23 T cell receptor beta chains below, sequenced in a study of shared clonotypes between healthy human individuals. Data came from immunoSEQ multiplex PCR; TCRdb stores just in-frame clones and leaves some out. The sample lists a few million clones; 85% to 95% were seen once. Sequencing was performed on naive CD4+ T cells from PBMCs. Subset defined: CD45RA+ positively selected. The receptor set was obtained from a man aged 18 to 35 in good health. Some clones in this sample may be carry-over from other donors' samples.

The chain has TRBV7-2 and TRBJ1-1; perhaps TRBD1 as D (6 bases). CDR3 length: 15 residues. CDR1 is SGHTA and CDR2 is FQGNSA in the germline V gene. V was clipped by 5 bases and J by 4 bases, with 17 bases between them. CDR3 sequence (DNA): TGTGCCAGCAGCCACAAACAGGGAAAAATCACTGAAGCTTTCTTT. Its translation: CASSHKQGKITEAFF.

This chain joins TRBV9 and TRBJ1-2, with D possibly TRBD1 on 6 matching bases. The CDR3 consists of 15 residues. Germline V gene sequence: CDR1 SGDLS, CDR2 YYNGEE. V was cut by 3 bases and J by 7 bases, with 19 bases left in between. In DNA, the CDR3 is TGTGCCAGCAGCGCGCCCTCACAGGGTAATTCTGGCTACACCTTC. Translating gives CASSAPSQGNSGYTF.

The V and J genes are TRBV15 and TRBJ2-7; TRBD2 matches at 7 bases. V dropped 0 bases and J dropped 6; count of bases not matched to a gene: 5. The CDR3 has 14 amino acids. The germline V gene encodes CDR1 LNHNV and CDR2 YYDKDF (reference sequence). The DNA for the CDR3 is TGTGCCACCAGCAGAGATGTGGCGGGAGCCGAGCAGTACTTC. Encoded protein: CATSRDVAGAEQYF.

V and J are TRBV11-3 and TRBJ2-3; a weak D match, TRBD2 (5 bases). Germline V gene sequence: CDR1 SGHNT, CDR2 YENEEA. V lost 0 bases to trimming and J lost 0 bases, with 13 bases between them. The length of the CDR3 is 17 residues. The CDR3 sequence: CASSLDSAGPSTDTQYF. The CDR3 DNA reads TGTGCCAGCAGCTTAGATAGCGCAGGCCCTAGCACAGATACGCAGTATTTT.

This sequence joins TRBV6-1 and TRBJ2-7; the D is unclear. Trimming took off 6 bases at V and 1 base at J, with 13 bases between the two ends. This CDR3 is built from 14 residues. The V gene's germline CDR1 is MNHNS and CDR2 SASEGT. The CDR3 reads CASREEGNSYEQYF. The DNA for the CDR3 is TGTGCCAGCAGAGAGGAAGGGAATTCCTACGAGCAGTACTTC.

This chain links TRBV9 with TRBJ2-7, with 9 nucleotides matching TRBD1. CDR3 size: 15 residues. Germline V gives CDR1 SGDLS, CDR2 YYNGEE. V lost 0 bases and J lost 6; bases outside the gene matches: 7. CDR3 region: CASSVALGQGAEQYF. The CDR3 DNA sequence: TGTGCCAGCAGCGTAGCTCTGGGACAGGGCGCCGAGCAGTACTTC.

The CDR3 region is CASSVGTGRYEQYF. For the CDR3, the DNA is TGTGCCAGCAGTGTTGGGACAGGGCGTTACGAGCAGTACTTC. The V and J genes are TRBV2 and TRBJ2-7; 9 nucleotides align to TRBD1. V shed 4 bases, J shed 4 bases, and the junction held 5 bases outside the gene matches. The CDR3 has 14 residues. In germline, CDR1 is SNHLY, CDR2 FYNNEI.

This chain joins TRBV5-6 and TRBJ1-1, with D perhaps matching TRBD1 (5 bases). This CDR3 comprises 18 residues. V shed 2 bases and J shed 0 bases, with 20 bases lying between them. The germline V gene has CDR1 SGHDT and CDR2 YYEEEE. The CDR3 here is CASSFTWGRNYLNTEAFF. Written as DNA, the CDR3 is TGTGCCAGCAGCTTTACATGGGGGAGAAACTACCTGAACACTGAAGCTTTCTTT. The full variable domain, in which reference TRBV5-6 and TRBJ1-1 provide the parts outside the CDR3, is DAGVTQSPTHLIKTRGQQVTLRCSPKSGHDTVSWYQQALGQGPQFIFQYYEEEERQRGNFPDRFSGHQFPNYSSELNVNALLLGDSALYLCASSFTWGRNYLNTEAFFGQGTRLTVV.

The J gene is TRBJ2-7, the V gene TRBV25-1; TRBD1 aligns across 9 bases. The CDR3 contains 14 residues. The germline V gene has CDR1 MGHDK and CDR2 SYGVNS. The V gene end was trimmed by 7 bases and the J gene end by 3 bases; junction bases not matched to a gene: 7. In nucleotides, the CDR3 is TGTGCCAGCACCCCCCGGGACAGGGACTACGAGCAGTACTTC. Amino acids: CASTPRDRDYEQYF.

The CDR3 reads CASSVSGFSYNEQFF. The CDR3 DNA sequence: TGTGCCAGCAGCGTTAGCGGTTTCTCCTACAATGAGCAGTTCTTC. This chain connects TRBV7-2 to TRBJ2-1, with a weak D call TRBD2 (6 bases). From germline, CDR1 is SGHTA and CDR2 FQGNSA. Trimming took 5 bases from V and 0 from J, leaving 11 bases between them. CDR3 length: 15 residues.

The chain carries TRBV30 and TRBJ1-5; 7 bases agree with TRBD1. This CDR3 spans 14 amino acids. V gave up 1 base and J gave up 6 bases; unmatched junction bases: 6. The germline gives CDR1 GTSNPN, CDR2 SVGIG (reference sequence). The CDR3 sequence is CAWSGDRVAQPQHF. The CDR3 DNA reads as TGTGCCTGGAGTGGTGACAGGGTAGCTCAGCCCCAGCATTTT.

The chain recombines TRBV28 with TRBJ2-7; no reliable D call. Trimming shortened V by 3 bases and J by 3 bases, and 18 bases separated the two germline ends. The CDR3 is 16 amino acids. CDR1 is MDHEN, CDR2 SYDVKM, per germline. The CDR3: CASSLQTTLSFYEQYF. The CDR3 DNA sequence: TGTGCCAGCAGTTTGCAGACGACCCTTTCCTTCTACGAGCAGTACTTC.

This clone was found a few times. The chain carries TRBV19 and TRBJ1-1; unclear D gene. Trimming removed 5 bases at V and 5 bases at J, with 9 bases between. CDR1 is LNHDA, CDR2 SQIVND, per germline (reference sequence). This CDR3 comprises 12 residues. The CDR3, as DNA: TGTGCCAGTAGTTTCGTGAGGACTGAAGCTTTCTTT. Amino acid sequence: CASSFVRTEAFF.

The chain combines TRBV28 with TRBJ2-1; the match to TRBD2 covers 7 bases. The CDR3 has 16 residues. Germline CDR1 MDHEN, CDR2 SYDVKM. Trimming cost V 2 bases and J 5 bases; bases outside gene matches: 9. Here the CDR3 reads CASSLPASGTDNEQFF. Here the CDR3 DNA reads TGTGCCAGCAGTTTACCCGCCAGCGGGACCGACAATGAGCAGTTCTTC.

This clone was counted a few times. The V call is TRBV5-4, the J call TRBJ2-3; 10 bases are shared with TRBD1. The CDR3 length is 15 residues. Germline V gives CDR1 SGHNT, CDR2 YYREEE (reference sequence). V lost 4 bases to trimming and J lost 2 bases; unmatched junction nucleotides: 4. CDR3 DNA sequence: TGTGCCAGCAGCCGGGACAGGGGCGTCACAGATACGCAGTATTTT. This codes for CASSRDRGVTDTQYF.

The CDR3 is CASSLESRRGIGSGNTIYF. CDR3 sequence (DNA): TGTGCCAGCAGCTTAGAATCGAGGCGGGGCATAGGCTCTGGAAACACCATATATTTT. The chain recombines TRBV7-6 with TRBJ1-3; D perhaps matches TRBD1 (5 bases). Looked up from germline, CDR1 is SGHVS and CDR2 is FNYEAQ. This CDR3 is built from 19 residues. The V gene lost 1 base and the J gene lost 0 bases, with 19 bases spanning the gap.

The V gene is TRBV13, the J gene TRBJ2-1; D gene ambiguous. The CDR3 has 12 amino acids. The V gene's germline CDR1 is PRHDT and CDR2 FYEKMQ (reference sequence). With 1 base removed from V and 4 bases from J, the gap between germline ends came to 2 bases. CDR3 region: CASSLDYNEQFF. The CDR3 coding sequence is TGTGCCAGCAGCTTAGATTACAATGAGCAGTTCTTC.

This clone was found once. The chain has TRBV16 and TRBJ1-4; 9 bases fit TRBD1. Germline CDR1 reads KGHSY; CDR2 reads FQNENV. V trimming: 2 bases; J trimming: 3 bases; junction bases outside the gene matches: 1. The CDR3 is made up of 15 amino acids. CDR3 protein: CASSQRQGANEKLFF. The CDR3 DNA sequence: TGTGCCAGCAGCCAACGACAGGGGGCTAATGAAAAACTGTTTTTT.

This sequence joins TRBV30 and TRBJ1-1, with D unresolved. In germline, CDR1 is GTSNPN, CDR2 SVGIG (reference sequence). Trimming removed 3 bases at V and 6 bases at J, with 11 bases between. This CDR3 region has 12 residues. CDR3 nucleotides: TGTGCCTGGAGCTGGCAGGTCGCTGAAGCTTTCTTT. Protein: CAWSWQVAEAFF.

This chain links TRBV9 with TRBJ2-7; 9 bases agree with TRBD1. The germline gives CDR1 SGDLS, CDR2 YYNGEE. After removal of 3 bases from V and 2 bases from J, the junction contained 12 bases not matched to a gene. The length of the CDR3 is 17 residues. For the CDR3, the DNA is TGTGCCAGCAGCGCCGGATACTTCGGGACAGGGCCCTACGAGCAGTACTTC. The encoded protein is CASSAGYFGTGPYEQYF.

For this clone: Other nucleotide sequences in the sample specify the same CDR3. The chain employs TRBV18 and TRBJ1-1; maybe TRBD1 (6 bases). The CDR3 loop spans 15 amino acids. Trimming pared 0 bases from V and 1 base from J, leaving 9 bases between. Germline V gene sequence: CDR1 KGHSH, CDR2 LQKENI. The CDR3 region is CASSPPQGTNTEAFF. Written as DNA, the CDR3 is TGTGCCAGCTCACCACCGCAGGGGACGAACACTGAAGCTTTCTTT.

The chain has TRBV2 and TRBJ2-3, with 13 positions matching TRBD2. V gave up 9 bases and J gave up 5 bases; unmatched junction bases: 5. In germline, CDR1 is SNHLY, CDR2 FYNNEI. This CDR3 is 14 amino acids long. The CDR3 loop reads CARGTSGIQDTQYF. The DNA for the CDR3 is TGTGCCAGGGGGACTAGCGGGATTCAAGATACGCAGTATTTT.

In this sample, this clone turned up once. The chain joins TRBV28 to TRBJ1-3, with 9 bases identical to TRBD1. Germline values: CDR1 MDHEN, CDR2 SYDVKM. The CDR3 runs 18 residues. J lost 4 bases, V lost 3 bases, and 13 bases had no gene match. The CDR3 region is CASSFPPGQGRVGNTIYF. The CDR3 nucleotides read TGTGCCAGCAGTTTTCCACCGGGACAGGGACGAGTAGGAAACACCATATATTTT.